This TCR beta chain is from a study of CD8 T cells in Susac syndrome. Reverse transcription of roughly 0.5 to 1 ug RNA used random hexamers. Across 54 Vbeta and 13 Jbeta, TCR beta CDR3 was amplified with immunoSEQ multiplex PCR. In TCRdb, the immunoSEQ multiplex PCR reads were re-called with MiXCR into one record per CDR3 protein. The sample shows more than 250,000 distinct CDR3 sequences, about 91% of them seen only once. This CDR3 spans 15 amino acids. V dropped 5 bases and J dropped 10 bases, with 18 bases sitting between them. Material: CD4+ T cells from PBMCs. The receptor was isolated from a human donor with multiple sclerosis. The V gene is TRBV12-3 or TRBV12-4, the J gene TRBJ1-6; a weak D match, TRBD1 (6 bases). This CDR3 reads CASSRDRRHRSPLHF. In DNA form, the CDR3 reads TGTGCCAGCAGTCGAGACAGGAGGCATCGCTCACCCCTCCACTTT.